This record covers a single TCR beta chain. What this receptor recognizes is not known. The input lacks base qualities; no much larger clone sits a single base away. RNA was extracted with the RNeasy kit and 0.5 to 1 ug was reverse transcribed using random hexamers. TCR beta CDR3 regions were amplified with the immunoSEQ multiplex PCR assay covering 54 Vbeta and 13 Jbeta segments. PCR amplification bias was corrected by using a synthetic template baseline for primer optimization and computational correction. In the source study's methods: Reads were annotated to V, D and J genes according to IMGT and were analyzed with immunoSEQ Analyzer, with only productive sequences retained. To calculate clonality, Shannon entropy was normalized by log2 of the number of productive unique sequences and then subtracted from one. Public and private clones were assessed among the 100 most prevalent clones of each patient and control. Clones were defined as Susac-specific when absent from the healthy and MS cohorts, from roughly 1,100 published viral clones and from other ImmuneACCESS disease sequences. TCRdb trimmed public reads at Q25 via fastp, called clones via MiXCR and kept in-frame beta chains. Every entry covers one CDR3 protein and lists the most common genes and DNA from its rows. These V and J calls derive from TCRdb rather than the authors' analysis. Within this sample are some 300,000 distinct CDR3 sequences, with about 88% of them counted one time only. The top ten constitute about 0.11% of the sample.

The germline V gene provides CDR1 MNHEY and CDR2 SVGAGI. Germline trimming: 2 bases from V, 4 bases from J; junction bases outside gene matches: 6. From the cysteine through the phenylalanine, the CDR3 covers 15 amino acids. The only DNA kept is the CDR3, 45 bases in frame from the first base. This sample is part of a study of CD8 T cells in Susac syndrome (dated by TCRdb to the late 2010s). Background for the entire study: Whether CD8+ T cell activation and differentiation in Susac syndrome was antigen driven was tested using repertoire sequencing. The study compared CD8+ T cell repertoire clonality among over 9 healthy donors, about 14 Susac syndrome patients and around 16 multiple sclerosis patients. On the study overall, not on this receptor specifically: The number of individuals in the TCR sequencing and HLA analysis was acknowledged as relatively small.

Peripheral blood CD8+ and CD4+ T cells from healthy donors, Susac syndrome patients and multiple sclerosis patients were profiled by high-throughput TCR beta sequencing. Multiple sclerosis controls were treatment-naive patients with stable or active relapsing-remitting disease fulfilling revised McDonald criteria. Bulk CD8+ and CD4+ T cells were purified by magnetic negative isolation, whereas CD8+ TEMRA cells were enriched by FACS. Blood was drawn into EDTA tubes, processed within 24 hours, and PBMCs were isolated by density gradient centrifugation. PBMCs intended for TCR sequencing were cryopreserved in liquid nitrogen and were subsequently thawed in a 37 degrees C water bath. Purity of sorted or isolated CD4+, CD8+ and CD8+ TEMRA cells was at least 90%.

Material for sequencing was CD8+ T cells from PBMCs. The V gene is TRBV6-5 and the J gene is TRBJ2-3; 7 bases in the middle match TRBD2. The sequence derives from a human donor with multiple sclerosis. CDR3 sequence: CASSYIAGLADTQYF. The bases are TGTGCCAGCAGTTACATAGCGGGCCTAGCAGATACGCAGTATTTT.